The clone carrying this TCR beta chain was found a few times. The antigen is undetermined. This CDR3 is 17 amino acids long. Germline CDR1 SGHVS, CDR2 FQNEAQ. The V segment lost 3 bases and the J segment 2 bases; nucleotides outside the gene matches: 9. From the RT-PCR reads, TCRdb called clonotypes with MiXCR, one entry per CDR3 protein. The data hold more than 700,000 distinct CDR3 sequences, with 21% observed a single time. This entry belongs to a study of response to subunit inactivated influenza vaccine. Study results and caveats: There was a suggestion from the authors that each seasonal influenza vaccination recruits few new T cells.

Here the sequenced sample was PBMCs from blood, taken around 5 days after vaccination. The V and J genes are TRBV7-8 and TRBJ2-3; the match to TRBD2 covers 9 bases. The TCR comes from a man aged 50 to 60 who received an inactivated influenza vaccine. The CDR3 reads CASSLDLGLADTDTQYF. The CDR3 bases are TGTGCCAGCAGCTTGGACCTGGGACTAGCTGACACAGATACGCAGTATTTT.